These 28 T cell receptor beta chains came from one sample sequenced in a study of blood T cell repertoires in COVID-19. The protocol was immunoSEQ multiplex PCR, while the TCRdb copy is restricted to in-frame clones and leaves out a portion. Of some 180,000 clones in the sample, 70% to 90% are singletons; the top ten hold 2% to 3%. Sequencing was done on a sample of peripheral blood. These TCRs come from a woman aged 80 or over with COVID-19, enrolled during active disease.

There are a few counts of this clone. J is TRBJ1-5 and V is TRBV27, with D tentatively TRBD1 (5 bases). V lost 3 bases, J lost 7 bases, and 16 bases lay in between. Germline lookup yields CDR1 MNHEY and CDR2 SMNVEV (reference sequence). This CDR3 is built from 15 residues. CDR3 bases: TGTGCCAGCAGTTTTGGGGGTTGGGGGGACCAGCCCCAGCATTTT. Translating gives CASSFGGWGDQPQHF.

The V gene is TRBV19, the J gene TRBJ1-1; tentatively, D is TRBD1 (6 bases). Germline CDR1 and CDR2: LNHDA and SQIVND (reference sequence). Trimming took 9 bases from V and 0 from J, leaving 11 bases between them. The CDR3 extends over 13 amino acids. The CDR3 DNA sequence: TGTGCCAGCCGGGACACCTTGAACACTGAAGCTTTCTTT. Protein: CASRDTLNTEAFF.

The genes are TRBV6-6 and TRBJ1-5, with D possibly TRBD1 on 6 matching bases. The V gene's germline CDR1 is MNHNY and CDR2 SVGAGI (reference sequence). The CDR3 is 14 amino acids. Between the trimmed V and J ends, which lost 6 bases and 5 bases, there was a span of 14 bases. The DNA of the CDR3 is TGTGCCAGCAGAGACAGGACAGCCTATCAGCCCCAGCATTTT. The encoded protein is CASRDRTAYQPQHF.

The gene calls are TRBV19 and TRBJ2-1, with 9 nucleotides matching TRBD1. The V gene's germline CDR1 is LNHDA and CDR2 SQIVND (reference sequence). The CDR3 length is 13 residues. Trimming took 6 bases from V and 9 from J; bases not matched to a gene: 6. CDR3 DNA sequence: TGTGCCAGTAGGCAACAGGGGGCTGGTGAGCAGTTCTTC. Translating gives CASRQQGAGEQFF.

The chain recombines TRBV7-9 with TRBJ2-5, with a weak D call TRBD1 (5 bases). Trimming stripped 0 bases from V and 3 bases from J, with 11 bases between. CDR1 and CDR2 from the germline V gene are SEHNR and FQNEAQ (reference sequence). The CDR3 spans 15 residues. CDR3 DNA: TGTGCCAGCAGCTTAGCGGGTCAGGGCAAAGAGACCCAGTACTTC. Protein: CASSLAGQGKETQYF. The variable domain in full, completed from reference TRBV7-9 and TRBJ2-5, reads DTGVSQNPRHKITKRGQNVTFRCDPISEHNRLYWYRQTLGQGPEFLTYFQNEAQLEKSRLLSDRFSAERPKGSFSTLEIQRTEQGDSAMYLCASSLAGQGKETQYFGPGTRLLVL.

This clone was seen a single time. The chain joins TRBV2 to TRBJ2-7; unclear D gene. Trimming took 7 bases from V and 2 from J, leaving 9 bases between them. The CDR3 is 12 residues long. Germline CDR1 SNHLY, CDR2 FYNNEI. The CDR3 protein is CASTGRTYEQYF. Here the CDR3 DNA reads TGTGCCAGCACCGGCAGGACCTACGAGCAGTACTTC.

The chain has TRBV11-1 and TRBJ2-1; no firm D call. From germline, CDR1 is SGHAT and CDR2 FQDESV (reference sequence). With 1 base removed from V and 7 bases from J, the gap between germline ends came to 8 bases. The CDR3 length is 13 residues. CDR3 DNA sequence: TGTGCCAGCAGCTTAGGGTCCAGTAATGAGCAGTTCTTC. Protein product: CASSLGSSNEQFF.

V gene TRBV18 combines with J gene TRBJ2-1, with TRBD1 matching over 10 bases. The V gene's germline CDR1 is KGHSH and CDR2 LQKENI. The CDR3 is 15 residues long. V lost 3 bases, J lost 7 bases, and 6 bases stayed unmatched. CDR3 bases: TGTGCCAGCTCACCTCGGACAGGGGGGCTTAATGAGCAGTTCTTC. It translates to CASSPRTGGLNEQFF.

This chain joins TRBV19 and TRBJ2-2; 8 nucleotides align to TRBD1. The junction had 12 bases not matched to a gene; V was cut back by 9 bases and J by 3 bases. In germline, CDR1 is LNHDA, CDR2 SQIVND (reference sequence). This CDR3 contains 16 residues. CDR3 sequence: CASRIRQGPYTGELFF. CDR3 sequence (DNA): TGTGCCAGCAGGATCCGACAGGGGCCCTACACCGGGGAGCTGTTTTTT. The full variable domain, rest sourced from reference TRBV19 and TRBJ2-2, is DGGITQSPKYLFRKEGQNVTLSCEQNLNHDAMYWYRQDPGQGLRLIYYSQIVNDFQKGDIAEGYSVSREKKESFPLTVTSAQKNPTAFYLCASRIRQGPYTGELFFGEGSRLTVL.

The V gene is TRBV6-6, the J gene TRBJ1-1, with unresolved D. V lost 5 bases and J 5 bases, leaving 21 bases between the germline ends. The length of the CDR3 is 16 residues. Germline V lookup: CDR1 MNHNY, CDR2 SVGAGI (reference sequence). In DNA form, the CDR3 reads TGTGCCAGCAGTGGCGCGCAGGCTGGGAGGGTGACTGAAGCTTTCTTT. It specifies CASSGAQAGRVTEAFF.

The genes are TRBV3-1 (or the pseudogene TRBV3-2) and TRBJ1-6, with TRBD1 matching 8 bases. The CDR3 runs to 18 residues. Germline V CDR1 and CDR2: LGHDT, YNNKEL (reference sequence). The junction had 8 bases not matched to a gene; V was cut back by 4 bases and J by 0 bases. CDR3 sequence reads: CASSLHRQGSSYNSPLHF. In DNA, the CDR3 is TGTGCCAGCAGCCTCCATCGACAGGGGAGCTCCTATAATTCACCCCTCCACTTT.

The chain uses TRBV19 and TRBJ1-4; 10 nucleotides match TRBD1. J gave up 8 bases and V 4 bases, and 7 bases lay outside the gene matches. CDR3 size: 15 residues. Germline CDR1 is LNHDA and CDR2 is SQIVND (reference sequence). The CDR3 region has the DNA TGTGCCAGTAGTAGGACCGGGACAGGGGAGGAAAAACTGTTTTTT. It codes for CASSRTGTGEEKLFF.

Only one count was recorded for this clone. V gene TRBV7-2 combines with J gene TRBJ1-2; D is ambiguous. With 5 bases removed from V and 9 bases from J, the gap between germline ends came to 16 bases. Germline CDR1 is SGHTA and CDR2 is FQGNSA. The CDR3 consists of 13 residues. The CDR3 loop is CASSQRLSVSYTF. The CDR3 DNA reads TGTGCCAGCAGCCAGAGGCTTTCTGTTAGCTACACCTTC.

The V and J genes are TRBV11-2 and TRBJ2-1; TRBD1 aligns across 9 bases. The trim removed 8 bases at V and 9 bases at J, leaving 14 bases unmatched. Germline CDR1 reads SGHAT; CDR2 reads FQNNGV. CDR3 length: 15 amino acids. CDR3: CASLQGASGRSEQFF. The CDR3 coding sequence is TGTGCCAGCCTACAGGGGGCTAGCGGACGCAGTGAGCAGTTCTTC.

The J gene is TRBJ2-5, the V gene TRBV28; D possibly corresponds to TRBD1 (5 bases). V was pared by 5 bases and J by 1 base, with 14 bases between. The germline V gene has CDR1 MDHEN and CDR2 SYDVKM. The CDR3 covers 15 residues. CDR3 DNA sequence: TGTGCCAGCAGTCCCTCAGCGACAGCCCAAGAGACCCAGTACTTC. Amino acids: CASSPSATAQETQYF.

The V call is TRBV19, the J call TRBJ1-5, with 8 positions matching TRBD1. Trimming at V came to 5 bases and at J to 3 bases, leaving 6 bases not matched to a gene. The CDR3 covers 15 residues. Looked up from germline, CDR1 is LNHDA and CDR2 is SQIVND (reference sequence). CDR3 nucleotide sequence: TGTGCCAGTAGTCTCGGACAGGGCCCCAATCAGCCCCAGCATTTT. Translating it yields CASSLGQGPNQPQHF.

This clone occurred a few times. The chain couples TRBV11-2 to TRBJ1-6; no definite D call. The CDR3 length is 12 residues. Trimming left V 6 bases short and J 4 bases short, with 4 bases between. Germline V lookup: CDR1 SGHAT, CDR2 FQNNGV. The CDR3 sequence is CASRHYNSPLHF. In DNA form, the CDR3 reads TGTGCCAGCAGACATTATAATTCACCCCTCCACTTT.

V and J are TRBV3-1 (or the pseudogene TRBV3-2) and TRBJ2-2, with 10 bases matching TRBD2. The CDR3 runs 18 residues. V shed 1 base, J shed 0 bases, and the junction held 5 bases outside the gene matches. From germline, CDR1 is LGHDT and CDR2 YNNKEL (reference sequence). As DNA, the CDR3 is TGTGCCAGCAGCCAAGGAGTAGCGGGAGGATCGAACACCGGGGAGCTGTTTTTT. Amino acid sequence: CASSQGVAGGSNTGELFF.

The sample holds one count of this clone. The same CDR3 arises from other DNA sequences in this sample as well. The rearrangement uses TRBV4-1 and TRBJ2-1; D not resolved. The CDR3 is 13 residues long. Germline values: CDR1 MGHRA, CDR2 YSYEKL. V shed 1 base and J shed 7 bases, with 8 bases lying between them. CDR3 sequence reads: CASSQVLGNEQFF. The CDR3 nucleotides are TGCGCCAGCAGCCAAGTCCTCGGGAATGAGCAGTTCTTC.

This chain connects TRBV27 to TRBJ2-7; the D is unclear. The V gene lost 5 bases and the J gene lost 7 bases, with 12 bases spanning the gap. The CDR3 has 12 amino acids. CDR1 and CDR2 from the germline V gene are MNHEY and SMNVEV (reference sequence). CDR3 DNA: TGTGCCAGCAGTCCGAGCATGAGAGAGCAGTACTTC. It yields the protein CASSPSMREQYF.

This chain uses TRBV6-1 with TRBJ1-2; 8 bases are a match to TRBD1. Germline CDR1 reads MNHNS; CDR2 reads SASEGT. V shed 0 bases, J shed 7 bases, and the junction held 4 bases outside the gene matches. CDR3 length: 14 residues. The CDR3 bases are TGTGCCAGCAGTGAAGCACAGGGGGACGCTGGCTACACCTTC. It is translated as CASSEAQGDAGYTF.

Remarks on this clone: Other DNA variants within this sample encode the same CDR3. This chain connects TRBV2 to TRBJ2-5; 10 bases are shared with TRBD2. CDR1 SNHLY and CDR2 FYNNEI come from the germline V gene. CDR3 length equals 14 residues. The junction had 4 bases not matched to a gene; V was cut back by 7 bases and J by 2 bases. The CDR3 reads CASNGLAAQETQYF. The CDR3 DNA is TGTGCCAGCAACGGACTAGCGGCTCAAGAGACCCAGTACTTC.

The CDR3: CASTQGFGTEAFF. CDR3 coding DNA: TGTGCCAGCACCCAGGGTTTTGGCACTGAAGCTTTCTTT. The V and J genes are TRBV6-6 and TRBJ1-1; the D gene is possibly TRBD1 (5 bases). The length of the CDR3 is 13 residues. CDR1 and CDR2 from the germline V gene are MNHNY and SVGAGI (reference sequence). The V gene lost 7 bases and the J gene lost 4 bases, with 13 bases spanning the gap.

The V call is TRBV6-5, the J call TRBJ1-5, with 7 bases aligning to TRBD1. CDR3 length equals 13 residues. V gave up 6 bases and J gave up 6 bases; unmatched junction bases: 5. Per the germline V gene, CDR1 is MNHEY and CDR2 is SVGAGI. The CDR3 loop is CASSRGDGQPQHF. The CDR3 coding sequence is TGTGCCAGCAGCAGGGGGGACGGTCAGCCCCAGCATTTT.

The genes are TRBV3-1 (or the pseudogene TRBV3-2) and TRBJ1-2, with D uncertain. With 1 base removed from V and 5 bases from J, the gap between germline ends came to 14 bases. This CDR3 region has 15 residues. Germline loops: CDR1 LGHDT, CDR2 YNNKEL (reference sequence). CDR3 in amino acids: CASSQGAEWEYGYTF. The CDR3 nucleotides are TGTGCCAGCAGCCAAGGGGCAGAATGGGAGTATGGCTACACCTTC.

This clone was counted only a few times. The sample contains more than one DNA sequence encoding this CDR3. This chain joins TRBV7-2 and TRBJ2-7; 7 positions match TRBD2. This CDR3 spans 14 amino acids. J was trimmed by 0 bases and V by 1 base; bases with no gene match: 0. From germline, CDR1 is SGHTA and CDR2 FQGNSA. The CDR3: CASSLGGGSYEQYF. The CDR3 coding sequence is TGTGCCAGCAGCTTAGGGGGGGGCTCCTACGAGCAGTACTTC.

A few counts support this clone. J is TRBJ2-1 and V is TRBV10-3; 10 bases are a match to TRBD2. The CDR3 spans 18 residues. The V gene's germline CDR1 is ENHRY and CDR2 SYGVKD. The V segment lost 4 bases and the J segment 1 base; nucleotides outside the gene matches: 10. CDR3 bases: TGTGCCATCAGTGGGGCTAGCGGGAGAGGGAGGTCCTACAATGAGCAGTTCTTC. This sequence encodes CAISGASGRGRSYNEQFF.

V gene TRBV3-1 (or the pseudogene TRBV3-2) combines with J gene TRBJ1-1, with 9 nucleotides matching TRBD1. The CDR3 is 15 residues long. Germline CDR1 and CDR2: LGHDT and YNNKEL (reference sequence). V lost 4 bases to trimming and J lost 0 bases; unmatched junction nucleotides: 3. CDR3 nucleotide sequence: TGTGCCAGCAGCCCTACAGGGGGCTTGAACACTGAAGCTTTCTTT. Translated, it gives CASSPTGGLNTEAFF.